Listed below are T cell receptor beta chains from one sample, sequenced in a study of beta chain features in type 1 diabetes. Measured with immunoSEQ multiplex PCR; TCRdb has only the in-frame clones, and not every one. The sample holds 350,000 to 450,000 clones, around 16% seen once. Sequencing input: naive CD4+ T cells from blood. The receptors were gathered from a woman aged 18-29 years in good health. The CDR3 runs from the conserved cysteine through the conserved F or W. A D gene is named only where the DNA matches it firmly. For some rows the clone size is stated as once, few or many, or as a class when expanded; others skip it.

CDR3: CSVDRQGVIGYTF
DNA: TGCAGCGTTGATCGACAGGGAGTAATTGGCTACACCTTC
size: few
D: TRBD1
V: TRBV29-1
J: TRBJ1-2

CDR3: CASSVHPQDYGYTF
DNA: TGTGCCAGCAGCGTTCATCCCCAGGACTATGGCTACACCTTC
size: .
D: .
V: TRBV9
J: TRBJ1-2

CDR3: CAIAYFTDTQYF
DNA: TGTGCCATCGCCTACTTCACAGATACGCAGTATTTT
size: .
D: .
V: TRBV10-3
J: TRBJ2-3

CDR3: CASSQSLRFRGNTIYF
DNA: TGTGCCAGCAGCCAGTCGTTACGGTTTCGAGGAAACACCATATATTTT
size: .
D: .
V: TRBV4-2
J: TRBJ1-3

CDR3: CASSLLRASEQFF
DNA: TGTGCCAGCAGCTTATTGAGGGCGAGTGAGCAGTTCTTC
size: .
D: .
V: TRBV7-2
J: TRBJ2-1

CDR3: CASSLTTSGRFTQYF
DNA: TGTGCCAGCAGTTTAACCACTAGCGGGAGGTTTACGCAGTATTTT
size: .
D: TRBD2
V: TRBV28
J: TRBJ2-3

CDR3: CASSLGQGAYNEQFF
DNA: TGCGCCAGCAGCTTGGGTCAGGGGGCCTACAATGAGCAGTTCTTC
size: .
D: TRBD1
V: TRBV5-1
J: TRBJ2-1

CDR3: CASSQDLRYGYTF
DNA: TGTGCCAGCAGCCAAGATCTACGGTATGGCTACACCTTC
size: few
D: .
V: TRBV14
J: TRBJ1-2

CDR3: CATARGGQGYGYTF
DNA: TGTGCCACCGCAAGGGGAGGACAGGGATATGGCTACACCTTC
size: few
D: TRBD1
V: TRBV28
J: TRBJ1-2

CDR3: CASSPRQWNTEAFF
DNA: TGTGCCAGCTCACCAAGACAGTGGAACACTGAAGCTTTCTTT
size: .
D: .
V: TRBV18
J: TRBJ1-1

CDR3: CASSWPLTDEQFF
DNA: TGTGCCAGCAGCTGGCCGTTAACCGATGAGCAGTTCTTC
size: few
D: .
V: TRBV5-8
J: TRBJ2-1

CDR3: CTGETQYF
DNA: TGTACGGGAGAGACCCAGTACTTC
size: few
D: .
V: TRBV6-5
J: TRBJ2-5

CDR3: CASSSHGDRDYGYTF
DNA: TGCGCCAGCAGCTCCCATGGGGACAGGGACTATGGCTACACCTTC
size: few
D: TRBD1
V: TRBV4-3
J: TRBJ1-2

CDR3: CASREGAGRDTQYF
DNA: TGTGCCAGCCGCGAAGGGGCGGGAAGGGATACGCAGTATTTT
size: few
D: .
V: TRBV2
J: TRBJ2-3

CDR3: CSALTQLWAQYF
DNA: TGCAGCGCCCTGACTCAACTGTGGGCCCAGTACTTC
size: few
D: .
V: TRBV29-1
J: TRBJ2-5

CDR3: CASSPGTGFLTDTQYF
DNA: TGTGCCAGCAGCCCAGGGACAGGGTTCCTCACAGATACGCAGTATTTT
size: .
D: TRBD1
V: TRBV7-9
J: TRBJ2-3

CDR3: CASSFSSADGYTF
DNA: TGTGCCAGCAGCTTTTCAAGCGCAGATGGCTACACCTTC
size: .
D: .
V: TRBV7-6
J: TRBJ1-2

CDR3: CSVGEGAGNTIYF
DNA: TGCAGCGTCGGGGAGGGGGCTGGAAACACCATATATTTT
size: few
D: .
V: TRBV29-1
J: TRBJ1-3

CDR3: CASSQSPSTSYEQYF
DNA: TGCGCCAGCAGCCAAAGCCCGAGCACTAGCTACGAGCAGTACTTC
size: .
D: .
V: TRBV4-3
J: TRBJ2-7

CDR3: CASSADRGRWETQYF
DNA: TGTGCCAGCAGTGCCGACAGGGGGAGGTGGGAGACCCAGTACTTC
size: .
D: TRBD1
V: TRBV7-2
J: TRBJ2-5

CDR3: CASSLEGRRTDTQYF
DNA: TGCGCCAGCAGTCTTGAGGGCAGGCGCACAGATACGCAGTATTTT
size: .
D: .
V: TRBV23-1
J: TRBJ2-3

CDR3: CASSSGRSYEQYF
DNA: TGTGCCAGCAGTTCGGGTCGCTCCTACGAGCAGTACTTC
size: .
D: .
V: TRBV28
J: TRBJ2-7

CDR3: CASSLEVKTEAFF
DNA: TGTGCCAGCTCACTCGAGGTGAAAACTGAAGCTTTCTTT
size: .
D: .
V: TRBV18
J: TRBJ1-1

CDR3: CASSLVQGIWETQYF
DNA: TGTGCCAGCAGCTTAGTACAGGGGATATGGGAGACCCAGTACTTC
size: few
D: TRBD1
V: TRBV11-1
J: TRBJ2-5

CDR3: CSVTPDRVGDTQYF
DNA: TGCAGCGTTACCCCGGACAGGGTGGGGGATACGCAGTATTTT
size: few
D: TRBD1
V: TRBV29-1
J: TRBJ2-3

CDR3: CASSRSGRVDTEAFF
DNA: TGCGCCAGCAGCCGAAGTGGTCGGGTTGACACTGAAGCTTTCTTT
size: .
D: .
V: TRBV4-3
J: TRBJ1-1

CDR3: CSVRWPGQGQETQYF
DNA: TGCAGCGTCCGATGGCCAGGACAGGGCCAAGAGACCCAGTACTTC
size: .
D: TRBD1
V: TRBV29-1
J: TRBJ2-5

CDR3: CASRRGTGTSGVNEQFF
DNA: TGTGCCAGCAGAAGGGGGACCGGGACTAGCGGAGTCAATGAGCAGTTCTTC
size: .
D: TRBD2
V: TRBV5-4
J: TRBJ2-1

CDR3: CSVVPSTDTQYF
DNA: TGCAGCGTTGTCCCGAGCACAGATACGCAGTATTTT
size: few
D: .
V: TRBV29-1
J: TRBJ2-3

CDR3: CAWSVQGQGAKGYTF
DNA: TGTGCCTGGAGTGTACAGGGACAGGGGGCCAAGGGCTACACCTTC
size: .
D: TRBD1
V: TRBV30
J: TRBJ1-2

CDR3: CASSLISTGTDTQYF
DNA: TGTGCCAGCAGCTTGATCTCGACAGGGACAGATACGCAGTATTTT
size: few
D: TRBD1
V: TRBV5-5
J: TRBJ2-3

CDR3: CASSPDSMNTEAFF
DNA: TGTGCCAGCAGCCCCGACAGTATGAACACTGAAGCTTTCTTT
size: few
D: .
V: TRBV7-9
J: TRBJ1-1

CDR3: CSVETRMNTEAFF
DNA: TGCAGCGTTGAGACACGAATGAACACTGAAGCTTTCTTT
size: .
D: .
V: TRBV29-1
J: TRBJ1-1